What follows is one T cell receptor (beta chain) and its context. This clone showed up just a few times. This clone's antigen is unknown. No quality values exist for individual bases; no much larger clone is one base distant. No patient had received any treatment before thyroid surgery. The study retrospectively analysed patient clinical samples collected from about 2012 to 2018 using T-cell receptor beta sequencing. The CDR3 goes from the cysteine to the phenylalanine over 15 residues. The read is trimmed to its CDR3 DNA, 45 bases read in frame from base 1. Sequences MNHEY (CDR1) and SVGAGI (CDR2) are obtained from the germline V gene. Deletion took 4 bases off V and 2 bases off J, with a span of 14 bases between the germline ends. These data originate in a study of metastatic and nonmetastatic thyroid tumors (dated by TCRdb to about 2020). Some background on the complete study: Repertoires from peripheral blood and from tumor or nodule tissue samples of malignant and benign thyroid patients were compared.

Libraries came from PCR. TCRdb names Illumina HiSeq 4000 as the instrument used. High-throughput sequencing was used to profile the TCR beta-chain CDR3 region of every patient. On the study's bioinformatics: Drawing on CDR3 differences between clinicopathological groups, the researchers built a classifier meant to tell apart patients with distant-metastatic papillary thyroid cancer. The Shannon index was used to measure repertoire diversity, and the Morisita-Horn index was used to measure how similar tumor and blood repertoires were. TCRdb handled the public reads itself, with Q25 trimming in fastp and clone calling in MiXCR, and kept productive beta chains. The V and J calls were not made by the authors but by TCRdb's processing. In this sample the table shows about 13,000 clones, over 20% of which occur a single time. The top ten hold 9.5% to 15% of the sample. Broader findings and caveats from the paper: TCR beta diversity was reported as significantly higher in malignant tumors than in benign nodules, in both blood and tumor samples.

The sequenced sample was adjacent normal tissue. The TCR comes from a female donor with papillary thyroid cancer or a benign thyroid nodule (not recorded which). Some clones in this sample may be carry-over from other donors' samples. Here the chain combines TRBV6-5 and TRBJ2-5; TRBD1 is possibly the D segment (5 matching bases). The DNA reads TGTGCCAGCAGTTCCAGGGCCTCTACTCAAGAGACCCAGTACTTC. Its protein reads: CASSSRASTQETQYF.